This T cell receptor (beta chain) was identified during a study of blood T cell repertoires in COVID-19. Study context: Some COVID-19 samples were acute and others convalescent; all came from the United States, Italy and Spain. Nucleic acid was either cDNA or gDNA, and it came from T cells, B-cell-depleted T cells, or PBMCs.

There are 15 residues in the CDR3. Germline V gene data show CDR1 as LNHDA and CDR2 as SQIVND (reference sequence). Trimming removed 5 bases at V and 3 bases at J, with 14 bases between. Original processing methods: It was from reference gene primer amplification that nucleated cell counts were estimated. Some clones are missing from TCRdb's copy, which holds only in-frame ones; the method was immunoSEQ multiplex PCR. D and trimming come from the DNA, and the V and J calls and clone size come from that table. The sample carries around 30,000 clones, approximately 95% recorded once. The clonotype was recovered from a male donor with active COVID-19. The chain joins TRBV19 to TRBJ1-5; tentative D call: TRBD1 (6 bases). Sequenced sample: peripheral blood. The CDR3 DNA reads TGTGCCAGTAGTCGCACGGACAGTTACAATCAGCCCCAGCATTTT. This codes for CASSRTDSYNQPQHF.